Following are 26 T cell receptor beta chains from one sample sequenced in a study of blood T cell repertoires in COVID-19. TCRdb's table, derived via immunoSEQ multiplex PCR, lists solely in-frame clones and lacks some. This repertoire shows around 170,000 clones, 65% to 90% found once; its top ten account for more than 7.5%. The sequenced sample was peripheral blood. Receptor source: a man in his forties or fifties with active or convalescent COVID-19.

The chain has TRBV6-5 and TRBJ2-3; TRBD2 is a possible D gene (7 bases). This CDR3 contains 13 residues. Trimming cost V 7 bases and J 3 bases, with 11 bases left between them. Germline V gene lookup returns CDR1 MNHEY and CDR2 SVGAGI. The CDR3 region is CASKGGGTDTQYF. Here the CDR3 DNA reads TGTGCCAGCAAGGGGGGAGGGACAGATACGCAGTATTTT.

The V and J genes are TRBV7-9 and TRBJ2-2; TRBD2 agrees at 12 bases. With V trimmed by 7 bases and J by 5 bases, 14 bases remained unmatched. The CDR3 is made up of 18 amino acids. Germline V lookup: CDR1 SEHNR, CDR2 FQNEAQ (reference sequence). The CDR3 bases are TGTGCCAGCACCCCAGGAACTAGCGGGAGGAGGGGTACCGGGGAGCTGTTTTTT. Protein product: CASTPGTSGRRGTGELFF.

V and J are TRBV7-2 and TRBJ1-4; 8 bases map to TRBD1. With 2 bases clipped from V and 4 bases from J, the junction kept 3 bases outside the gene matches. This CDR3 is 15 amino acids long. Germline values: CDR1 SGHTA, CDR2 FQGNSA. CDR3 nucleotides: TGTGCCAGCAGCTTAAGGGGACAGGATAATGAAAAACTGTTTTTT. This gives the protein CASSLRGQDNEKLFF.

The chain joins TRBV29-1 to TRBJ1-1, with D perhaps TRBD1 (6 bases). Trimming took off 8 bases at V and 1 base at J, with 11 bases between the two ends. This CDR3 is built from 12 residues. Germline V gene data show CDR1 as SQVTM and CDR2 as ANQGSEA. DNA of the CDR3: TGCAGCTCCCGACAGGCGAACACTGAAGCTTTCTTT. Its protein product is CSSRQANTEAFF. Supplemented by reference TRBV29-1 and TRBJ1-1, the full variable domain reads SAVISQKPSRDICQRGTSLTIQCQVDSQVTMMFWYRQQPGQSLTLIATANQGSEATYESGFVIDKFPISRPNLTFSTLTVSNMSPEDSSIYLCSSRQANTEAFFGQGTRLTVV.

The chain combines TRBV25-1 with TRBJ1-1; D is undetermined. Germline assignment: CDR1 MGHDK and CDR2 SYGVNS. The CDR3 length is 10 residues. V lost 4 bases to trimming and J lost 8 bases, with 5 bases between them. The DNA of the CDR3 is TGTGCCAGCAGTGGCGGGGAAGCTTTCTTT. This encodes CASSGGEAFF.

This clone appeared once. The CDR3 nucleotides read TGTGCCAGCAGTTCCCCGTGGACTAGTGAAAACTCCTACGAGCAGTACTTC. It encodes CASSSPWTSENSYEQYF. The genes are TRBV28 and TRBJ2-7, with 7 bases aligning to TRBD2. The CDR3 loop spans 17 amino acids. V trimming: 4 bases; J trimming: 0 bases; junction bases outside the gene matches: 12. CDR1 is MDHEN, CDR2 SYDVKM, per germline.

This chain links TRBV18 with TRBJ2-7; maybe TRBD1 (6 bases). This CDR3 has 15 residues. Trimming removed 6 bases from V and 3 bases from J, with 18 bases in between. The germline gives CDR1 KGHSH, CDR2 LQKENI. Written as DNA, the CDR3 is TGTGCCAGCTCCCCAGCCGGGACACGCCACTACGAGCAGTACTTC. It specifies CASSPAGTRHYEQYF.

This clone was detected only a few times. The chain uses TRBV6-6 and TRBJ1-1, with 7 bases fitting TRBD1. The CDR3 sequence is 16 residues long. With 6 bases clipped from V and 5 bases from J, the junction kept 15 bases outside the gene matches. CDR1 and CDR2 from the germline V gene are MNHNY and SVGAGI (reference sequence). CDR3 amino acids: CASSSPRTGVMTEAFF. The CDR3, as DNA: TGTGCCAGCAGCTCTCCTAGGACAGGAGTGATGACTGAAGCTTTCTTT.

The genes are TRBV7-9 and TRBJ2-5; 14 bases fit TRBD2. Germline V gene sequence: CDR1 SEHNR, CDR2 FQNEAQ (reference sequence). V gave up 5 bases and J gave up 5 bases; unmatched junction bases: 4. This CDR3 is built from 15 residues. The CDR3 protein is CASSPRLAGGETQYF. The CDR3 bases are TGTGCCAGCAGCCCCCGACTAGCGGGGGGGGAGACCCAGTACTTC. The full variable domain, with the rest looked up from reference TRBV7-9 and TRBJ2-5, is DTGVSQNPRHKITKRGQNVTFRCDPISEHNRLYWYRQTLGQGPEFLTYFQNEAQLEKSRLLSDRFSAERPKGSFSTLEIQRTEQGDSAMYLCASSPRLAGGETQYFGPGTRLLVL.

This chain uses TRBV3-1 (or the pseudogene TRBV3-2) with TRBJ1-2; 8 bases fit TRBD1. CDR1 is LGHDT and CDR2 is YNNKEL in the germline V gene (reference sequence). Trimming at V came to 4 bases and at J to 4 bases, leaving 8 bases not matched to a gene. This CDR3 spans 15 amino acids. The CDR3 here is CASSLGQAKTYGYTF. Written as DNA, the CDR3 is TGTGCCAGCAGCCTGGGACAGGCTAAAACCTATGGCTACACCTTC.

The V call is TRBV7-6, the J call TRBJ1-5, with D uncertain. Germline V CDR1 and CDR2: SGHVS, FNYEAQ. The CDR3 sequence is 12 residues long. Trimming took 3 bases from V and 4 from J, leaving 4 bases between them. The CDR3 bases are TGTGCCAGCAGCTTCTCTAATCAGCCCCAGCATTTT. The encoded protein is CASSFSNQPQHF. The whole variable domain, remainder taken from reference TRBV7-6 and TRBJ1-5, is GAGVSQSPRYKVTKRGQDVALRCDPISGHVSLYWYRQALGQGPEFLTYFNYEAQQDKSGLPNDRFSAERPEGSISTLTIQRTEQRDSAMYRCASSFSNQPQHFGDGTRLSIL.

This clone was seen once. The chain uses TRBV7-7 and TRBJ2-1; 7 bases are shared with TRBD1. The CDR3 loop spans 16 amino acids. CDR1 SSHAT and CDR2 FNYEAQ come from the germline V gene (reference sequence). V dropped 1 base and J dropped 0; count of bases not matched to a gene: 3. The CDR3 here is CASSLETGPSYNEQFF. The CDR3 bases are TGTGCCAGCAGCTTAGAGACAGGGCCCTCCTACAATGAGCAGTTCTTC.

Comments on this clone: In the same sample, other DNA sequences code for this CDR3. J is TRBJ2-5 and V is TRBV10-3, with a tentative D call TRBD1 (6 bases). V was clipped by 4 bases and J by 2 bases, with 8 bases between them. The CDR3 is 13 residues long. Germline V gene lookup returns CDR1 ENHRY and CDR2 SYGVKD. The CDR3, as DNA: TGTGCCATCAGTGGGCAGGGGCAAGAGACCCAGTACTTC. This encodes CAISGQGQETQYF.

This chain connects TRBV28 to TRBJ1-2, with D possibly matching TRBD1 (5 bases). The germline gives CDR1 MDHEN, CDR2 SYDVKM. The CDR3 consists of 13 residues. V lost 3 bases and J lost 6, with 11 bases in between. CDR3 sequence: CASSLDMTNGYTF. CDR3 coding DNA: TGTGCCAGCAGTTTGGACATGACCAATGGCTACACCTTC.

The V and J genes are TRBV27 and TRBJ2-4; 8 bases agree with TRBD1. The CDR3 runs 14 residues. Germline CDR1 and CDR2: MNHEY and SMNVEV (reference sequence). Trimming removed 6 bases from V and 8 bases from J; junction bases left unmatched: 9. The CDR3 DNA follows: TGTGCCAGCAGACAATCAGGGGGCGGATACATTCAGTACTTC. Its translation is CASRQSGGGYIQYF.

The chain recombines TRBV28 with TRBJ2-7; D not certain. This CDR3 region has 12 residues. Germline V gene sequence: CDR1 MDHEN, CDR2 SYDVKM. The V gene lost 3 bases and the J gene lost 4 bases, with 7 bases spanning the gap. CDR3 sequence: CASSLSLYEQYF. The CDR3 nucleotides read TGTGCCAGCAGTTTGTCCCTTTACGAGCAGTACTTC.

The chain links TRBV14 to TRBJ1-1; D is possibly TRBD1 (6 bases). The V gene lost 1 base and the J gene lost 0 bases, with 12 bases spanning the gap. The CDR3 is 16 amino acids. Germline V lookup: CDR1 SGHDN, CDR2 FVKESK. The DNA of the CDR3 is TGTGCCAGCAGCCAAGGGACAGCATACCTGAACACTGAAGCTTTCTTT. Residues: CASSQGTAYLNTEAFF.

The chain carries TRBV25-1 and TRBJ2-1; 7 positions match TRBD1. The CDR3 is 16 amino acids. J lost 4 bases, V lost 1 base, and 7 bases had no gene match. Germline V gene lookup returns CDR1 MGHDK and CDR2 SYGVNS. The CDR3 spells CASSESKTGSYNEQFF. The CDR3 DNA reads as TGTGCCAGCAGTGAATCCAAGACAGGGAGTTACAATGAGCAGTTCTTC. Together with reference TRBV25-1 and TRBJ2-1, the CDR3 gives the full variable domain: EADIYQTPRYLVIGTGKKITLECSQTMGHDKMYWYQQDPGMELHLIHYSYGVNSTEKGDLSSESTVSRIRTEHFPLTLESARPSHTSQYLCASSESKTGSYNEQFFGPGTRLTVL.

The rearrangement joins TRBV6-2 or TRBV6-3 to TRBJ2-5; D unclear. The V gene's germline CDR1 is MNHEY and CDR2 SVGEGT. This CDR3 has 15 amino acids. Trimming took 4 bases from V and 1 from J, leaving 13 bases between them. The CDR3 DNA follows: TGTGCCAGCAGTTCCGATCGGCTAGTCCAAGAGACCCAGTACTTC. It translates to CASSSDRLVQETQYF.

The rearrangement joins TRBV28 to TRBJ1-3, with TRBD1 identical over 11 bases. The J segment lost 8 bases and the V segment lost 6 bases, leaving 12 bases of the junction unmatched. Germline-derived CDR1 and CDR2 are MDHEN and SYDVKM. This CDR3 has 16 residues. CDR3 bases: TGTGCCAGCAGCAAAACCCGGACAGGGGGCATCGACACCATATATTTT. Encoded protein: CASSKTRTGGIDTIYF.

This sequence joins TRBV6-5 and TRBJ2-3; D not resolved. Per the germline V gene, CDR1 is MNHEY and CDR2 is SVGAGI. The CDR3 runs to 13 residues. With 3 bases removed from V and 9 bases from J, the gap between germline ends came to 13 bases. CDR3 coding DNA: TGTGCCAGCAGTTATCGTGGGCTTAGAACGCAGTATTTT. Amino acid sequence: CASSYRGLRTQYF.

The genes are TRBV5-1 and TRBJ1-4, with 7 bases matching TRBD1. V was clipped by 4 bases and J by 7 bases; unmatched bases: 7. Germline lookup yields CDR1 SGHRS and CDR2 YFSETQ. The CDR3 is 14 residues long. CDR3 protein: CASSPGTASEKLFF. CDR3 bases: TGCGCCAGCAGCCCAGGGACAGCTTCTGAAAAACTGTTTTTT.

The chain carries TRBV24-1 and TRBJ1-2; tentatively, D is TRBD1 (5 bases). V was trimmed by 1 base and J by 6 bases, leaving 11 bases between them. The germline V gene has CDR1 KGHDR and CDR2 SFDVKD. This CDR3 has 14 residues. The CDR3 loop reads CATSDFEGAHGYTF. The CDR3 DNA reads TGTGCCACCAGTGATTTCGAAGGGGCCCATGGCTACACCTTC.

This clone was counted once. V usage is TRBV24-1 and J usage is TRBJ1-2; TRBD1 is a possible D gene (6 bases). The germline V and J ends were trimmed by 5 bases and 7 bases, with 13 bases remaining between them. CDR3 length equals 13 residues. CDR1 KGHDR and CDR2 SFDVKD come from the germline V gene. The CDR3 spells CATSASDRSGYTF. In DNA, the CDR3 is TGTGCCACCAGTGCCTCCGACAGGAGTGGCTACACCTTC.

The chain has TRBV11-3 and TRBJ1-6; D is uncertain. V was pared by 4 bases and J by 0 bases, with 16 bases between. The CDR3 loop spans 18 amino acids. In germline, CDR1 is SGHNT, CDR2 YENEEA. This CDR3 is CASSSRDSLSSYNSPLHF. The CDR3 DNA reads TGTGCCAGCAGCTCACGAGATAGTCTAAGCTCCTATAATTCACCCCTCCACTTT.

The chain combines TRBV7-3 with TRBJ1-1, with D tentatively TRBD1 (5 bases). The CDR3 has 14 amino acids. V lost 6 bases and J lost 2, with 13 bases in between. The V gene's germline CDR1 is SGHTA and CDR2 FQGTGA. CDR3 residues: CASRLSGLNTEAFF. CDR3 DNA: TGTGCCAGCAGACTTTCAGGGTTAAACACTGAAGCTTTCTTT.